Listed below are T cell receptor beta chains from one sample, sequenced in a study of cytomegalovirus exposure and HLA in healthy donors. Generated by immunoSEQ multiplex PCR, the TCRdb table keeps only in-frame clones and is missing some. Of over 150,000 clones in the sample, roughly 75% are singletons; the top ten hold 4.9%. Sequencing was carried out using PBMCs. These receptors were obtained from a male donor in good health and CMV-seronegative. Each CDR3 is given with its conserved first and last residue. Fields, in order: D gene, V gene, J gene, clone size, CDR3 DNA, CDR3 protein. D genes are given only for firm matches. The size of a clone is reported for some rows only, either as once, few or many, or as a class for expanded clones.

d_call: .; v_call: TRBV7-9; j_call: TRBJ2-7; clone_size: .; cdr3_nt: TGTGCCAGCAGCTTAGCCGGCTACGGGTACTACGAGCAGTACTTC; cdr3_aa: CASSLAGYGYYEQYF
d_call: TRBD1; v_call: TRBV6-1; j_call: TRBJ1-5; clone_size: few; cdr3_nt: TGTGCCAGCAGTCCCACAGGGGTTCAGCCCCAGCATTTT; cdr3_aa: CASSPTGVQPQHF
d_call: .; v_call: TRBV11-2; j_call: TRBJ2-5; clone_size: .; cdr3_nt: TGTGCCAGCAGCTTAGATATGGCGAGGGAGACCCAGTACTTC; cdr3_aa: CASSLDMARETQYF
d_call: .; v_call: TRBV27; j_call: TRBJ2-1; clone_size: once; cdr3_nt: TGTGCCAGCAGTCCACCGCCGGCAGGGGTTAAGAATGAGCAGTTCTTC; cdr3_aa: CASSPPPAGVKNEQFF
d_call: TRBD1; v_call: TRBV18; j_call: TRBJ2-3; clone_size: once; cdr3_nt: TGTGCCAGCTCAGGACAGGACCCTAGCACAGATACGCAGTATTTT; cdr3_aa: CASSGQDPSTDTQYF
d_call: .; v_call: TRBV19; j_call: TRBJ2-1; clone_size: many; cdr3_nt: TGTGCCAGTAGTCACAGGTTCGGTGACAATGAGCAGTTCTTC; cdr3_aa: CASSHRFGDNEQFF
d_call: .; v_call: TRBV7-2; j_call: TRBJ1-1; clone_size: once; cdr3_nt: TGTGCCAGCAGCTTAGCCCAGGGCAGGGCAGCTTTCTTT; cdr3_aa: CASSLAQGRAAFF
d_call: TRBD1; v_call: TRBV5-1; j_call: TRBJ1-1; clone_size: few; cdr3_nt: TGCGCCAGCAGCTTGGCCGCAGCACAGGGGCGAGGCACTGAAGCTTTCTTT; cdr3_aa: CASSLAAAQGRGTEAFF
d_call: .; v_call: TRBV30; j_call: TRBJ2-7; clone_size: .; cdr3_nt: TGTGCCCGGAGCCCGGGACTCTACGAGCAGTACTTC; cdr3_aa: CARSPGLYEQYF
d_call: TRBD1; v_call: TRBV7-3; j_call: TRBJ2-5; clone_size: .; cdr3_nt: TGTGCCAGCAGCCCAGGGGGACAGGGGTTAGGAGAGACCCAGTACTTC; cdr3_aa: CASSPGGQGLGETQYF
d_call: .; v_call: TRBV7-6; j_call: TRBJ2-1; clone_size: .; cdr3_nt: TGTGCCAGCAGCCTAAAACTATTCAATGAGCAGTTCTTC; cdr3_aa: CASSLKLFNEQFF
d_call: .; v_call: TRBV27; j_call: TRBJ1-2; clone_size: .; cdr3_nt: TGTGCCAGCAGCCGTGACACTAACTATGGCTACACCTTC; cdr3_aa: CASSRDTNYGYTF
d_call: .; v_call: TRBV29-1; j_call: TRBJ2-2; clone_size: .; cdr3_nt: TGCAGCGTGGGGGGGCCGAACACCGGGGAGCTGTTTTTT; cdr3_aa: CSVGGPNTGELFF
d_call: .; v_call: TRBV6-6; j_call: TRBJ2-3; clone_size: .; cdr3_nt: TGTGCCAGCAGTTACTCGGAGGTGGGAGATACGCAGTATTTT; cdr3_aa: CASSYSEVGDTQYF
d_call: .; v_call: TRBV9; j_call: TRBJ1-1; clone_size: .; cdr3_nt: TGTGCCAGCAGCGTCGACAGTTACACTGAAGCTTTCTTT; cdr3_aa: CASSVDSYTEAFF
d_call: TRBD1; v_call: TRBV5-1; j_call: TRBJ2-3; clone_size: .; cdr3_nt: TGCGCCAGCAGCTTGGTAGCAGGGGGCTCCACAGATACGCAGTATTTT; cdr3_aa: CASSLVAGGSTDTQYF
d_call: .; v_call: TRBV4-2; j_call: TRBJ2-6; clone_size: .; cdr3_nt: TGTGCCAGCAGCGAGGGGGGGGGCCGGACTTCTGGGGCCAACGTCCTGACTTTC; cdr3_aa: CASSEGGGRTSGANVLTF
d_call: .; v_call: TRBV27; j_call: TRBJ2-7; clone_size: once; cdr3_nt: TGTGCCAGCTATTCTGTCGGTTACGAGCAGTACTTC; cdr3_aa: CASYSVGYEQYF
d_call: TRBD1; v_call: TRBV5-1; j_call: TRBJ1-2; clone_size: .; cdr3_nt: TGCGCCAGCAGCTATGGGACAGGTGGAGGCTACACCTTC; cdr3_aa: CASSYGTGGGYTF
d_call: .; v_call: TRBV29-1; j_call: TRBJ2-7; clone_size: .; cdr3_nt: TGCAGCGTTGTCCCCCCGAGGGGGGAGCAGTACTTC; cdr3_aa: CSVVPPRGEQYF
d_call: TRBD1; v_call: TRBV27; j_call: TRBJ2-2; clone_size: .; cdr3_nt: TGTGCCAGCAGTCCCGGGACAGGGGCGGGATCCGCCGGGGAGCTGTTTTTT; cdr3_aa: CASSPGTGAGSAGELFF
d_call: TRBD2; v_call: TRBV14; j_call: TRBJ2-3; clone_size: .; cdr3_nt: TGTGCCAGCAGACTAGCGGGACTAGCAGATACGCAGTATTTT; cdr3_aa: CASRLAGLADTQYF
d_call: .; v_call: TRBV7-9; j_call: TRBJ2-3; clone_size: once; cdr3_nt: TGTGCCAGCAGACGTGAGGATACGCAGTATTTT; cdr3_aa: CASRREDTQYF
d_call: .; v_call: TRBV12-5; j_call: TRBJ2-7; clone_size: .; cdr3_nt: TGTGCTAGTGGTTTGGCGTACGAGCAGTACTTC; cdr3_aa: CASGLAYEQYF
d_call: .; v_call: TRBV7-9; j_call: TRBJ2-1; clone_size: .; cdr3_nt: TGTGCCAGCAGCTTTCAGGGTTGGAATGAGCAGTTCTTC; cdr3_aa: CASSFQGWNEQFF
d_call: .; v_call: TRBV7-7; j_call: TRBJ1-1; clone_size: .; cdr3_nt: TGTGCCAGCAGCCCCACGGTGAACACTGAAGCTTTCTTT; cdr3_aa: CASSPTVNTEAFF
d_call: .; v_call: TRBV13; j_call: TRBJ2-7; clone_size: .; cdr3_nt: TGTGCCAGCACCTTGATGGATTGGGGGCAGGGCGGCCACGAGCAGTACTTC; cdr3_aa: CASTLMDWGQGGHEQYF
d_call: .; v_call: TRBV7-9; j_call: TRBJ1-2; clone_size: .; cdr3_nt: TGTGCCAGCAGCTTAGGGGGGGGGTCTGGCTACACCTTC; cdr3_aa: CASSLGGGSGYTF
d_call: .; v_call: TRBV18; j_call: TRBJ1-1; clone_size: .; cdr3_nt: TGTGCCAGCTCACCAGCGGAGAACACTGAAGCTTTCTTT; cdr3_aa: CASSPAENTEAFF
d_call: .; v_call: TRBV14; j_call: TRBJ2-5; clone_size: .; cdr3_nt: TGTGCCAGCAGCCAAGGCAACGGGAAGACCCAGTACTTC; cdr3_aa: CASSQGNGKTQYF
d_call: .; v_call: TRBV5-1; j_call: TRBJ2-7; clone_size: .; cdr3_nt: TGCGCCAGCAGCTTGTCAGGGGGGACCCACGAGCAGTACTTC; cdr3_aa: CASSLSGGTHEQYF
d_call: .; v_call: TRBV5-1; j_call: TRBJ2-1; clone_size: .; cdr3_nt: TGCGCCAGCAGTGAATCCTGGGGGCTAGCGGACGCACCGTTCTTC; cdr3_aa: CASSESWGLADAPFF
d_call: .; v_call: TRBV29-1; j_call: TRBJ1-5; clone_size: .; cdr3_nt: TGCAGCGTTGAAGATGGGAGGGGTCAGCCCCAGCATTTT; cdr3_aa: CSVEDGRGQPQHF
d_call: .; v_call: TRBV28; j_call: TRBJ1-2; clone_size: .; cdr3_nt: TGTGCCAGCACCTCTGGGGGGAGACTATATGGCTACACCTTC; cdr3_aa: CASTSGGRLYGYTF
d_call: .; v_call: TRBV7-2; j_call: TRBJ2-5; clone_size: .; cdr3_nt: TGTGCCAGCAGCTTAGCCCGGACGGGAAAAGAGACCCAGTACTTC; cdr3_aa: CASSLARTGKETQYF
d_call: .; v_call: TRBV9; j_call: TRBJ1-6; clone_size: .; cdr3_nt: TGTGCCAGCAGCGTGGGAAGGGGTGATTCACCCCTCCACTTT; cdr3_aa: CASSVGRGDSPLHF
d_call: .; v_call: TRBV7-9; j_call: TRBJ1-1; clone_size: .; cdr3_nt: TGTGCCAGCAGCTTAGGGACAGCTCCCACTGAAGCTTTCTTT; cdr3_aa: CASSLGTAPTEAFF
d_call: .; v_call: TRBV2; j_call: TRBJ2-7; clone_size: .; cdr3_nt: TGTGCCAGCAGTAAAAACTCCGGGGGCGAGCAGTACTTC; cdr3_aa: CASSKNSGGEQYF
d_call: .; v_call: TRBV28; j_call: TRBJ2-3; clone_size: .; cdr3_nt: TGTGCCAGCACCAGAATGGCAGATACGCAGTATTTT; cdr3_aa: CASTRMADTQYF
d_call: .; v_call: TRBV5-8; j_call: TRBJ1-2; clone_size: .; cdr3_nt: TGTGCCAGCAGCCGGGAAATGCGGGGCTACACCTTC; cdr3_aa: CASSREMRGYTF
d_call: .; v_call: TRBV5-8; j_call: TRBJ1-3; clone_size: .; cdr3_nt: TGTGCCAGCAGCTTCGGGTGGCCGGTCTATTTT; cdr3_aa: CASSFGWPVYF
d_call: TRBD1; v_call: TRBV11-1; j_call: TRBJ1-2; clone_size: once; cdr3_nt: TGTGCCAGCAGCCCCGAACAGGGGAACTATGGCTACACCTTC; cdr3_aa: CASSPEQGNYGYTF
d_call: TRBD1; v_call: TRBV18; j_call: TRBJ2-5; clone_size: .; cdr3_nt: TGTGCCAGCTGGACAGGGAGTACGGAGACCCAGTACTTC; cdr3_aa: CASWTGSTETQYF
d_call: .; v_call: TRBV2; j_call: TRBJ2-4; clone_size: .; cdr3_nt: TGTGCCAGCAGCGACGGGACCAAAAACATTCAGTACTTC; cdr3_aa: CASSDGTKNIQYF